The clone carrying this T cell receptor (beta chain) was counted only a few times. Antigen: not known. Generated by immunoSEQ multiplex PCR, the TCRdb table keeps only in-frame clones and is missing some. The sample contains some 9,900 clones, 55% to 75% of which appear only once. This specimen comes from a study of CD4+ T cells in melanoma. The CDR3 covers 14 residues. V lost 8 bases and J 4 bases, leaving 18 bases between the germline ends. The V gene's germline CDR1 is MNHNY and CDR2 SVGAGI (reference sequence). Findings of the study overall: CD8+ T cell, macrophage and B cell function reportedly correlated with neoantigen-specific CD4+ T cells. Neoantigen-specific CD4+ T cells in melanoma reportedly had diverse differentiation states.

V gene TRBV6-6 combines with J gene TRBJ2-7, with D hard to call. The TCR was taken from a human donor with melanoma. Material for sequencing was cells from a culture (not recorded whether cultured in vitro). The CDR3: CASATQPARYEQYF. In DNA, the CDR3 is TGTGCCAGCGCCACCCAGCCCGCCAGGTACGAGCAGTACTTC.